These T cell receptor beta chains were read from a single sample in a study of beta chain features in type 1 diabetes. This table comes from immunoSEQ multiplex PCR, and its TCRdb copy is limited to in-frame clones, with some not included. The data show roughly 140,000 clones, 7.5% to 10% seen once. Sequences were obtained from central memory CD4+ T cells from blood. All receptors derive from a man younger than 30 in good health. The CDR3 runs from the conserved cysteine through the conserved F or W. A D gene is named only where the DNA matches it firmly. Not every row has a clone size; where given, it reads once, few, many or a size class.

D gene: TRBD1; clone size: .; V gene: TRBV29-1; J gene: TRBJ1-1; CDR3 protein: CSVTTGGANTEAFF; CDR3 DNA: TGCAGCGTCACTACAGGGGGCGCGAACACTGAAGCTTTCTTT
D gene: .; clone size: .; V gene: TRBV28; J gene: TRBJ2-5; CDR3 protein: CASSAGQIQETQYF; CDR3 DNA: TGTGCCAGCAGTGCTGGACAGATCCAAGAGACCCAGTACTTC
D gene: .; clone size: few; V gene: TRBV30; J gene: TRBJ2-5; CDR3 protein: CAWSVLEVRETQYF; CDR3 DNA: TGTGCCTGGAGTGTATTAGAAGTCCGGGAGACCCAGTACTTC
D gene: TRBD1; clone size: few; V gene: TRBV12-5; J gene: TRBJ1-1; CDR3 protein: CASGRQGGEAFF; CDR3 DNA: TGTGCTAGTGGTAGACAGGGAGGTGAAGCTTTCTTT
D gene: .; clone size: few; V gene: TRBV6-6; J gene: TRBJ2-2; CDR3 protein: CAGARDSRAGELFF; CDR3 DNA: TGTGCCGGCGCGCGCGACTCGAGGGCCGGGGAGCTGTTTTTT
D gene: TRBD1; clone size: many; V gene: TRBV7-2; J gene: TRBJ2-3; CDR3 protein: CASSVTGGADTQYF; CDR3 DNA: TGTGCCAGCAGCGTAACAGGGGGCGCAGATACGCAGTATTTT
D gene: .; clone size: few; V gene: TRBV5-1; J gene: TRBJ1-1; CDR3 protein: CASKLRQGMNTEAFF; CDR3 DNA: TGCGCCAGCAAATTGAGGCAGGGGATGAACACTGAAGCTTTCTTT
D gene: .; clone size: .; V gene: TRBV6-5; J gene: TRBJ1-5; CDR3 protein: CASSAGRNSNQPQHF; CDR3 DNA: TGTGCCAGCAGTGCGGGGCGGAATTCCAATCAGCCCCAGCATTTT
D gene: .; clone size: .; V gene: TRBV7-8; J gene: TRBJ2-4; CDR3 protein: CASSLGPGKYF; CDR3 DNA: TGTGCCAGCAGCTTAGGCCCGGGGAAGTACTTC
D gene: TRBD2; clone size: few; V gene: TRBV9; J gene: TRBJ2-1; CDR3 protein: CASSAWGLAVHEQFF; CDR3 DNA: TGTGCCAGCAGCGCCTGGGGACTAGCCGTCCATGAGCAGTTCTTC
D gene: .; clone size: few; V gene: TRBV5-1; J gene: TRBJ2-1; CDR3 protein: CASSLGPGGLNNEQFF; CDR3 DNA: TGCGCCAGCAGCCTCGGCCCCGGGGGTCTCAACAATGAGCAGTTCTTC
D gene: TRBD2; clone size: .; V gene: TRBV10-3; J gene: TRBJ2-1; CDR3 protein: CAISRTSGGLHNEQFF; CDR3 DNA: TGTGCCATCAGCAGGACTAGCGGGGGCCTACACAATGAGCAGTTCTTC
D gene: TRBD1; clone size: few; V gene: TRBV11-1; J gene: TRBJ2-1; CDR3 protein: CASSLDRREFF; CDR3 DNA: TGTGCCAGCAGCTTGGACAGGCGGGAGTTCTTC
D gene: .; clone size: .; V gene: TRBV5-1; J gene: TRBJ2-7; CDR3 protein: CASSLEGRMTDEQYF; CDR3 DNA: TGCGCCAGCAGCTTGGAAGGCAGGATGACGGACGAGCAGTACTTC
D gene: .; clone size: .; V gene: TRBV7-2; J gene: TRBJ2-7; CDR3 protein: CASGGASYEQYF; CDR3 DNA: TGTGCCAGCGGCGGAGCCTCCTACGAGCAGTACTTC
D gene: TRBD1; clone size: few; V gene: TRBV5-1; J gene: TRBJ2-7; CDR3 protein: CASSRWTGRDEQYF; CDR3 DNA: TGCGCCAGCAGCCGATGGACAGGAAGGGACGAGCAGTACTTC
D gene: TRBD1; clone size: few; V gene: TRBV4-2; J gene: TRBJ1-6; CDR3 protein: CASSQDQQGARGSPLHF; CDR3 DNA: TGTGCCAGCAGCCAAGATCAACAGGGGGCGAGAGGTTCACCCCTCCACTTT
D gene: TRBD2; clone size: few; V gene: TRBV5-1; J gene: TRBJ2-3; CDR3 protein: CASSFNPGLAGGGGTDTQYF; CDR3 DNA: TGCGCCAGCAGCTTCAATCCGGGACTAGCGGGAGGCGGAGGCACAGATACGCAGTATTTT
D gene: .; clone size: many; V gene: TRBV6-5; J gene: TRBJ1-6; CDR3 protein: CASGPRGISPLHF; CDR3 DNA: TGTGCCAGCGGACCACGGGGGATTTCACCCCTCCACTTT
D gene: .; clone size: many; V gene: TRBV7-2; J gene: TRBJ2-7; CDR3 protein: CASGHSSYEQYF; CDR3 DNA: TGTGCCAGCGGCCACAGCTCCTACGAGCAGTACTTC
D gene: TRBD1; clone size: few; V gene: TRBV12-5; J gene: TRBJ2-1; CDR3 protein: CASGLRTGGYNEQFF; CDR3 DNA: TGTGCTAGTGGTTTACGGACAGGGGGCTACAATGAGCAGTTCTTC
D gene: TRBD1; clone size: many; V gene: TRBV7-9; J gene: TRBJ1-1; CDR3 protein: CASLGQSNTEAFF; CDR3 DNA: TGTGCCAGCCTGGGACAGTCGAACACTGAAGCTTTCTTT
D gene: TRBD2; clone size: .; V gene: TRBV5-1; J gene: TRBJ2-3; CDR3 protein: CASSLGQSGTSGSATQYF; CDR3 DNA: TGCGCCAGCAGCTTAGGCCAGTCCGGGACTAGCGGGTCGGCTACGCAGTATTTT
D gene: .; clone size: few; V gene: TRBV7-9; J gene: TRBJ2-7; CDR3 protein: CASSKTRQRSYEQYF; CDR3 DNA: TGTGCCAGCAGCAAAACCCGACAAAGATCCTACGAGCAGTACTTC
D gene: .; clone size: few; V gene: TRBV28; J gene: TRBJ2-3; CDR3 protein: CASSLIVSDYFTDTQYF; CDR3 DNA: TGTGCCAGCAGTTTGATTGTGTCGGACTACTTCACAGATACGCAGTATTTT
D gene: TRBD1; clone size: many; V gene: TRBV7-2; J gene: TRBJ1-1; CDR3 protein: CASSLGQGDPEAFF; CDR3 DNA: TGTGCCAGCAGCTTGGGACAGGGAGATCCTGAAGCTTTCTTT
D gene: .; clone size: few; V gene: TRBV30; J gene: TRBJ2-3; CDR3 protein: CAWSGGDTQYF; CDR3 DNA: TGTGCCTGGAGTGGGGGAGACACGCAGTATTTT
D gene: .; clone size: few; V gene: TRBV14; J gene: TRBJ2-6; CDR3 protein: CASSHSAGANVLTF; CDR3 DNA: TGTGCCAGCAGCCATTCTGCTGGGGCCAACGTCCTGACTTTC
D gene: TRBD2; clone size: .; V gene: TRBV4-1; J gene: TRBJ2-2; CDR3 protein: CASSQDRRRLAGNTGELFF; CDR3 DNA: TGCGCCAGCAGCCAAGATCGCAGAAGGCTAGCGGGAAACACCGGGGAGCTGTTTTTT
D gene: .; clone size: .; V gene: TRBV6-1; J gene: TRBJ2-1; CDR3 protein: CAGASSYNEQFF; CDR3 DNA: TGTGCAGGGGCAAGCTCCTACAATGAGCAGTTCTTC
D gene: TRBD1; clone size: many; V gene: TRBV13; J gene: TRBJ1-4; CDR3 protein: CASSADRQGTTELFF; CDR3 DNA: TGTGCCAGCAGCGCCGATAGACAGGGTACTACGGAACTGTTTTTT
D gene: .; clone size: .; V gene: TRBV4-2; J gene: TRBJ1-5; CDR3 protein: CASRGGGGGQPQHF; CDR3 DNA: TGTGCCAGCAGGGGCGGGGGGGGAGGTCAGCCCCAGCATTTT
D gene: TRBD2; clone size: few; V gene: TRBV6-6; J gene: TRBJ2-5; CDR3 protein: CASSYKLAGGETQYF; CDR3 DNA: TGTGCCAGCAGTTACAAGCTAGCGGGAGGGGAGACCCAGTACTTC
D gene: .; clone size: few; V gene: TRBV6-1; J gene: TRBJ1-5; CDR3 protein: CASTWGGSNQPQHF; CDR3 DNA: TGTGCCAGCACATGGGGGGGAAGCAATCAGCCCCAGCATTTT
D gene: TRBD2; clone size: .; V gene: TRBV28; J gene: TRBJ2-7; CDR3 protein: CASATSGILSEQYF; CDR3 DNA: TGTGCCAGCGCCACTAGCGGGATATTGTCCGAGCAGTACTTC
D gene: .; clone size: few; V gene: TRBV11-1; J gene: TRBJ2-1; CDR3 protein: CASSLGRSSYNEQFF; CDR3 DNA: TGTGCCAGCAGCTTAGGGCGGAGCTCCTACAATGAGCAGTTCTTC
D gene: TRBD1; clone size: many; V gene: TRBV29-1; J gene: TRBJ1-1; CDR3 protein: CSVAAGTGNTEAFF; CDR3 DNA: TGCAGCGTTGCCGCCGGGACAGGGAACACTGAAGCTTTCTTT
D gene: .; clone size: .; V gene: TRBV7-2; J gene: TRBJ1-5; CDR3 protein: CASSLVTGGNQPQHF; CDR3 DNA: TGTGCCAGCAGCTTAGTCACGGGGGGCAATCAGCCCCAGCATTTT
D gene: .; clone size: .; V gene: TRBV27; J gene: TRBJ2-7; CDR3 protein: CASSLRWASTSTAYEQYF; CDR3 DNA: TGTGCCAGCAGTTTACGTTGGGCTAGCACATCGACTGCCTACGAGCAGTACTTC
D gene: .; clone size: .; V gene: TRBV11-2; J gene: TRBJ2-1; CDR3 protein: CASSLVRNEQFF; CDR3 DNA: TGTGCCAGCAGCTTAGTCAGGAATGAGCAGTTCTTC
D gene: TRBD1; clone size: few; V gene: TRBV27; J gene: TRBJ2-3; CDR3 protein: CASSPQGARGDTQYF; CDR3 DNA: TGTGCCAGCAGTCCTCAGGGGGCGCGGGGAGATACGCAGTATTTT
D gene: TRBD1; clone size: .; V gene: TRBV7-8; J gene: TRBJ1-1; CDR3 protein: CASSSGTGGTEAFF; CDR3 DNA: TGTGCCAGCAGTTCTGGGACAGGGGGTACTGAAGCTTTCTTT
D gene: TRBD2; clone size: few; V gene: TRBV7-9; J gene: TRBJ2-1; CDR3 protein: CASSLGGLGYNEQFF; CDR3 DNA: TGTGCCAGCAGCTTAGGGGGACTAGGCTACAATGAGCAGTTCTTC
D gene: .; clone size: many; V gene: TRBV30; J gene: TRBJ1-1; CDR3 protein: CAWSVDSMNTEAFF; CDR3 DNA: TGTGCCTGGAGTGTGGACAGTATGAACACTGAAGCTTTCTTT